Listed below are T cell receptor beta chains from one sample, sequenced in a study of T-cell reconstitution after alpha-beta-depleted transplantation in children. TCRdb recomputed calls from the PCR reads with MiXCR, one row per CDR3 protein. This sample has just over 350,000 distinct CDR3 sequences, with roughly 14% found just once. The sequenced sample was PBMCs, obtained from the stem cell graft. The receptors derive from a human donor who donated a stem cell graft to a child with Fanconi anemia. CDR3s include the opening cysteine and the closing phenylalanine or tryptophan.

J | length | V | CDR3
TRBJ2-7 | 15 | TRBV3-1 | CASSQGAGEAYEQYF
TRBJ1-3 | 15 | TRBV7-9 | CASSFTGNSGNTIYF
TRBJ1-4 | 17 | TRBV27 | CASGPEGTEATNEKLFF
TRBJ1-1 | 14 | TRBV5-1 | CASSLDRPNTEAFF
TRBJ2-1 | 16 | TRBV4-3 | CASSPSLAGGYNEQFF
TRBJ1-1 | 15 | TRBV6-5 | CASRTSGTGGTEAFF
TRBJ1-2 | 13 | TRBV12-3/TRBV12-4 | CASSTGGRSGYTF
TRBJ1-1 | 12 | TRBV29-1 | CSVRTSNTEAFF
TRBJ1-1 | 15 | TRBV7-9 | CASSAPDRGTIEAFF
TRBJ1-3 | 15 | TRBV7-2 | CASSLRVGGGNTIYF
TRBJ1-1 | 14 | TRBV7-9 | CASSLGGGKPEAFF
TRBJ2-5 | 13 | TRBV12-3/TRBV12-4 | CASRPLAQETQYF
TRBJ2-3 | 18 | TRBV4-2 | CASSHGTSGGPSTDTQYF
TRBJ1-4 | 16 | TRBV5-7 | CASSLEGQGAVGKLFF
TRBJ1-4 | 15 | TRBV5-1 | CASSPGPVEDEKLFF
TRBJ2-1 | 17 | TRBV20-1 | CSVSTSGGPSSYNEQFF
TRBJ1-2 | 12 | TRBV7-9 | CASSLEGYGYTF
TRBJ2-1 | 17 | TRBV5-6 | CASSARRSGGQHNEQFF
TRBJ1-1 | 14 | TRBV28 | CASSLRRLITEAFF
TRBJ2-5 | 15 | TRBV25-1 | CASSESTGRGETQYF
TRBJ1-2 | 13 | TRBV12-3/TRBV12-4 | CASSLFGGGGYTF
TRBJ1-2 | 13 | TRBV27 | CASSEYQGYGYTF
TRBJ1-1 | 13 | TRBV7-2 | CASSSATAAEAFF
TRBJ2-4 | 15 | TRBV6-1 | CASRQATGDKNIQYF
TRBJ1-2 | 16 | TRBV7-9 | CASSSRGQGADYGYTF
TRBJ2-7 | 14 | TRBV13 | CASTSKTGDYEQYF
TRBJ1-6 | 15 | TRBV9 | CASSPQGGHNSPLHF
TRBJ2-5 | 13 | TRBV4-3 | CASSQDHSETQYF
TRBJ1-3 | 19 | TRBV3-1 | CAFCLALGATLISGNTIYF
TRBJ2-2 | 18 | TRBV5-1 | CASSLWTGGVLDTGELFF
TRBJ1-1 | 16 | TRBV12-3/TRBV12-4 | CASSLETGGPNTEAFF
TRBJ2-3 | 16 | TRBV7-6 | CASSLVEGGGLDTQYF
TRBJ2-5 | 15 | TRBV19 | CASSIGRGGQETQYF
TRBJ2-5 | 13 | TRBV18 | CATRKPSGETQYF
TRBJ1-4 | 15 | TRBV12-3/TRBV12-4 | CASSLVAGLGEKLFF
TRBJ2-1 | 11 | TRBV11-2 | CASSLRVEQFF
TRBJ2-2 | 18 | TRBV12-3/TRBV12-4 | CASSLDRGLRSNTGELFF
TRBJ2-5 | 14 | TRBV3-1 | CASGLAGTGETQYF
TRBJ2-3 | 13 | TRBV12-3/TRBV12-4 | CASSPMPPSRQYF
TRBJ1-2 | 15 | TRBV6-5 | CASSYSGQPNYGYTF
TRBJ2-3 | 13 | TRBV5-1 | CASSTGIADTQYF
TRBJ1-2 | 14 | TRBV10-3 | CAISAEGGSAGYTF
TRBJ2-1 | 15 | TRBV5-1 | CASSQELAGGHEQFF
TRBJ2-5 | 12 | TRBV7-9 | CASSLRTETQYF
TRBJ2-5 | 14 | TRBV29-1 | CSVYVTGGQETQYF
TRBJ2-2 | 15 | TRBV5-6 | CASSFFGGGTGELFF
TRBJ1-5 | 11 | TRBV24-1 | CAKKGGQPQHF
TRBJ1-1 | 14 | TRBV4-2 | CASSQVSPNTEAFF
TRBJ1-1 | 13 | TRBV5-1 | CASSADANTEAFF